These 14 T cell receptor beta chains originate from one sample sequenced in a study of cytomegalovirus exposure and HLA in healthy donors. The PCR was carried out with 60 Vbeta primers and 13 Jbeta primers. Repertoires were generated with immunoSEQ multiplex PCR, while TCRdb's copy carries only in-frame clones and drops some. This sample has around 130,000 clones, with 70% to 85% found just once. Sequencing input: PBMCs. Receptor source: a middle-aged man in good health and CMV-seronegative.

V and J are TRBV21-1 and TRBJ2-3; no DNA check was done on the table's D call, TRBD1. TRBV21-1 is termed a pseudogene. The CDR3 has 16 amino acids. CDR3 in amino acids: CASSRDSDRAEDTQYF. The DNA of the CDR3 is TGTGCCAGCAGCAGAGATTCGGACAGGGCAGAAGATACGCAGTATTTT.

The chain employs TRBV5-6 and TRBJ2-7; TRBD1 agrees at 8 bases. This CDR3 comprises 12 residues. Losses at the gene ends were 3 bases for V and 6 bases for J; bases not matched to a gene: 2. Germline values: CDR1 SGHDT, CDR2 YYEEEE. This CDR3 is CASSWTGSEQYF. The CDR3 nucleotides read TGTGCCAGCAGCTGGACAGGGAGCGAGCAGTACTTC.

V usage is TRBV10-3 and J usage is TRBJ1-2, with D perhaps TRBD1 (5 bases). Germline V lookup: CDR1 ENHRY, CDR2 SYGVKD. This CDR3 region has 14 residues. The germline V and J ends were trimmed by 6 bases and 3 bases, with 14 bases remaining between them. The CDR3 here is CAIRPSGGDYGYTF. Written as DNA, the CDR3 is TGTGCCATCAGACCTTCGGGAGGGGACTATGGCTACACCTTC.

This clone has a handful of counts. The chain carries TRBV4-3 and TRBJ1-1; tentative D call: TRBD1 (5 bases). V lost 0 bases and J 3 bases, leaving 11 bases between the germline ends. CDR3 length: 15 residues. Germline V CDR1 and CDR2: LGHNA, YSLEER. CDR3 protein: CASSQDSGGYTEAFF. In nucleotides, the CDR3 is TGCGCCAGCAGCCAAGATTCGGGGGGGTACACTGAAGCTTTCTTT.

The chain combines TRBV9 with TRBJ1-2; no reliable D call. CDR1 and CDR2 (germline): SGDLS, YYNGEE. The length of the CDR3 is 16 residues. Trimming took 4 bases from V and 5 from J, leaving 21 bases between them. The CDR3 here is CASSLGSQAGEYGYTF. The CDR3 DNA follows: TGTGCCAGCAGCCTAGGATCCCAAGCTGGGGAGTATGGCTACACCTTC.

This clone was counted only a few times. The chain combines TRBV9 with TRBJ1-2; D unresolved. The CDR3 is 14 amino acids. V lost 0 bases and J 8 bases, leaving 14 bases between the germline ends. Germline loops: CDR1 SGDLS, CDR2 YYNGEE. Here the CDR3 DNA reads TGTGCCAGCAGCGTAGTCTCGCCAGTTATGGGCTACACCTTC. Translation: CASSVVSPVMGYTF.

V usage is TRBV11-2 and J usage is TRBJ2-1; possibly TRBD1 for D (5 bases). The CDR3 consists of 15 residues. Trimming pared 3 bases from V and 3 bases from J, leaving 12 bases between. The germline V gene has CDR1 SGHAT and CDR2 FQNNGV. The CDR3: CASSFRVGDYNEQFF. The CDR3 region has the DNA TGTGCCAGCAGCTTCCGTGTAGGGGACTACAATGAGCAGTTCTTC. Combining the CDR3 with reference TRBV11-2 and TRBJ2-1 gives the whole variable domain EAGVAQSPRYKIIEKRQSVAFWCNPISGHATLYWYQQILGQGPKLLIQFQNNGVVDDSQLPKDRFSAERLKGVDSTLKIQPAKLEDSAVYLCASSFRVGDYNEQFFGPGTRLTVL.

The chain joins TRBV19 to TRBJ2-7; D is undetermined. Germline V CDR1 and CDR2: LNHDA, SQIVND (reference sequence). CDR3 length: 14 amino acids. The ends were cut back, 3 bases at V and 3 bases at J, with 12 bases in the middle. CDR3 in DNA: TGTGCCAGTAGTATGGTCCTAGGAGTCTACGAGCAGTACTTC. Translated, it gives CASSMVLGVYEQYF.

The V call is TRBV5-1, the J call TRBJ1-4; 7 nucleotides agree with TRBD1. The CDR3 covers 14 residues. V gave up 3 bases and J gave up 2 bases; unmatched junction bases: 1. Germline CDR1 SGHRS, CDR2 YFSETQ. CDR3 in amino acids: CASSSTGTNEKLFF. The CDR3 bases are TGCGCCAGCAGCTCGACAGGGACTAATGAAAAACTGTTTTTT.

The chain employs TRBV4-2 and TRBJ2-7; D perhaps matches TRBD1 (6 bases). CDR3 size: 13 residues. Germline V CDR1 and CDR2: LGHNA, YNFKEQ. The V gene lost 5 bases and the J gene lost 6 bases, with 14 bases spanning the gap. In nucleotides, the CDR3 is TGTGCCAGCAGCTCTCGACAGGACCCCGAGCAGTACTTC. Translated: CASSSRQDPEQYF.

This clone was seen more than once but under ten times. The chain is built from TRBV5-5 and TRBJ1-5; weak D call: TRBD1 (5 bases). V was trimmed by 4 bases and J by 3 bases, leaving 14 bases between them. The germline V gene has CDR1 SGHKS and CDR2 YYEKEE (reference sequence). CDR3 length equals 15 residues. The CDR3 coding sequence is TGTGCCAGCAGCGAAATCGACAGAAACAATCAGCCCCAGCATTTT. Translated, it gives CASSEIDRNNQPQHF.

The CDR3 region is CAWTRDTSYEQYF. The CDR3 bases are TGTGCCTGGACCCGGGACACCTCCTACGAGCAGTACTTC. The V and J genes are TRBV30 and TRBJ2-7, with D perhaps TRBD1 (6 bases). The CDR3 has 13 residues. With 4 bases removed from V and 0 bases from J, the gap between germline ends came to 10 bases. The germline CDR1 and CDR2 sequences are GTSNPN and SVGIG (reference sequence).

The genes are TRBV5-1 and TRBJ2-7; 8 nucleotides line up with TRBD1. The CDR3 totals 15 residues. Germline lookup yields CDR1 SGHRS and CDR2 YFSETQ. V was clipped by 4 bases and J by 3 bases; unmatched bases: 9. Written as DNA, the CDR3 is TGCGCCAGCAGCGTCGCCCCAGGGGGCTTCTACGAGCAGTACTTC. Amino acids: CASSVAPGGFYEQYF.

The chain uses TRBV5-6 and TRBJ2-1, with 10 bases that match TRBD2. Germline CDR1 reads SGHDT; CDR2 reads YYEEEE. The CDR3 is made up of 15 amino acids. V dropped 6 bases and J dropped 2; count of bases not matched to a gene: 5. The CDR3 loop reads CASNDGTSAYNEQFF. CDR3 coding DNA: TGTGCCAGCAACGACGGGACTAGCGCCTACAATGAGCAGTTCTTC.